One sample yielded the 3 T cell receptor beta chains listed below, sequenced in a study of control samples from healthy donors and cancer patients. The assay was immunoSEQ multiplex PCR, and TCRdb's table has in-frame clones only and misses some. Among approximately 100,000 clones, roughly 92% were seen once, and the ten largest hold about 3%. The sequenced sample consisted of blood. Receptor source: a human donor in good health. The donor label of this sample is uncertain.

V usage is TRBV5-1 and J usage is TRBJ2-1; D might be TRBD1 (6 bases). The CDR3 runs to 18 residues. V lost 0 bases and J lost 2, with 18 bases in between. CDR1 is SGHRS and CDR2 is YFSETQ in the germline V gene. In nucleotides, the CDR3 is TGCGCCAGCAGCTTGGCCCTTTGGACAGAGCTAACCTACAATGAGCAGTTCTTC. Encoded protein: CASSLALWTELTYNEQFF.

The CDR3 coding sequence is TGTGCCAGCAGCTTTTGGTCAGGGAATTCACCCCTCCACTTT. Translated: CASSFWSGNSPLHF. The V gene is TRBV5-4, the J gene TRBJ1-6, with D perhaps matching TRBD1 (5 bases). Trimming removed 2 bases at V and 7 bases at J, with 10 bases between. This CDR3 region has 14 residues. The V gene's germline CDR1 is SGHNT and CDR2 YYREEE (reference sequence).

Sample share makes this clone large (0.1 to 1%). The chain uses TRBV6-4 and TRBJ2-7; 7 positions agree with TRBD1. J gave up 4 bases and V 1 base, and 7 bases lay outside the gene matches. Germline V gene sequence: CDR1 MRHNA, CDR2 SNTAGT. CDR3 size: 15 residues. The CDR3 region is CASSDFRDRGYEQYF. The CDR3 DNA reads TGTGCCAGCAGTGACTTCCGGGACAGAGGTTACGAGCAGTACTTC.